Listed below are T cell receptor beta chains from one sample, sequenced in a study of blood T cell repertoires in COVID-19. The assay was immunoSEQ multiplex PCR, and TCRdb's table has in-frame clones only and misses some. This table has under 85,000 clones, 65% to 90% appearing once. Sample: peripheral blood. These receptor sequences come from a man aged 25-45 years with COVID-19, enrolled during active disease. The conserved cysteine and the conserved F or W are not part of the CDR3 here. A D gene is named only where the DNA matches it firmly.

V gene: TRBV5-1; D gene: TRBD1; CDR3 protein: ASSWRTGVKDYGYT
V gene: TRBV5-6; D gene: NA; CDR3 protein: ASSRGPPYEQY
V gene: TRBV19; D gene: NA; CDR3 protein: ASTPEGKYEQY
V gene: TRBV7-7; D gene: NA; CDR3 protein: ASSFGGGGQQF
V gene: TRBV15; D gene: NA; CDR3 protein: ATSRGEAQSEAF
V gene: TRBV14; D gene: NA; CDR3 protein: ASSQEALLRGGKHETQY
V gene: TRBV29-1; D gene: TRBD1; CDR3 protein: SGATGVKEQF
V gene: TRBV24-1; D gene: NA; CDR3 protein: ATSAEGPIEAF
V gene: TRBV15; D gene: TRBD2; CDR3 protein: ATSRATSGKQF
V gene: TRBV10-3; D gene: TRBD2; CDR3 protein: AISMTSGGDTQY
V gene: TRBV7-9; D gene: NA; CDR3 protein: ASSSGEQPQH
V gene: TRBV4-2; D gene: TRBD2; CDR3 protein: ASSQDLGAGAYEQY
V gene: TRBV14; D gene: TRBD1; CDR3 protein: ASSPSGQGKDTQY
V gene: TRBV5-1; D gene: NA; CDR3 protein: ASSLEGGYEQY
V gene: TRBV6-2/TRBV6-3; D gene: NA; CDR3 protein: ASSYSSGAYEQY
V gene: TRBV4-1; D gene: TRBD2; CDR3 protein: ASSQQGAGGDNEQF
V gene: TRBV6-5; D gene: NA; CDR3 protein: ASSYSLNYGYT
V gene: TRBV6-5; D gene: NA; CDR3 protein: ASSATYSNQPQH
V gene: TRBV15; D gene: NA; CDR3 protein: ATSPDSSNEKLF
V gene: TRBV14; D gene: TRBD2; CDR3 protein: ASSQARLAGVYEQY
V gene: TRBV5-6; D gene: NA; CDR3 protein: ASSSYGYT
V gene: TRBV6-6; D gene: NA; CDR3 protein: ASSYRSNQPQH
V gene: TRBV19; D gene: NA; CDR3 protein: ASSAGFTEAF
V gene: TRBV28; D gene: NA; CDR3 protein: ASTSPNTGELF
V gene: TRBV19; D gene: NA; CDR3 protein: ASSIDPRESDTQY
V gene: TRBV28; D gene: NA; CDR3 protein: ASSVQPSGNTIY
V gene: TRBV14; D gene: TRBD2; CDR3 protein: ASSQSLAGQDNEQF
V gene: TRBV27; D gene: NA; CDR3 protein: ASSYQGSPEAF
V gene: TRBV6-5; D gene: TRBD2; CDR3 protein: ASSYGGLAESY
V gene: TRBV6-2/TRBV6-3; D gene: NA; CDR3 protein: ASSPFTENQPQH
V gene: TRBV7-2; D gene: TRBD2; CDR3 protein: ASSFLAGAGEQY
V gene: TRBV5-5; D gene: TRBD1; CDR3 protein: ASSLAGTGVYEQY
V gene: TRBV10-3; D gene: TRBD1; CDR3 protein: AISATGEETQY
V gene: TRBV27; D gene: TRBD2; CDR3 protein: ASKVSGSPGELF
V gene: TRBV20-1; D gene: NA; CDR3 protein: SVWRNTEAF
V gene: TRBV6-5; D gene: TRBD1; CDR3 protein: ASRPTGGGYT
V gene: TRBV11-3; D gene: NA; CDR3 protein: ASSLPLQETQY
V gene: TRBV5-1; D gene: NA; CDR3 protein: ASSFRTEGSSEQY
V gene: TRBV4-2; D gene: NA; CDR3 protein: ASSQAVFTDTQY
V gene: TRBV7-7; D gene: NA; CDR3 protein: ASTPYLSSYNEQF
V gene: TRBV20-1; D gene: NA; CDR3 protein: SASGQVNQPQH
V gene: TRBV19; D gene: TRBD1; CDR3 protein: ASSSYYRGSWAF
V gene: TRBV11-2; D gene: TRBD1; CDR3 protein: ASSFRTGVVTEAF
V gene: TRBV19; D gene: TRBD1; CDR3 protein: ASSSARATGAGHSPLH
V gene: TRBV28; D gene: NA; CDR3 protein: ASSTRQSSNTIY